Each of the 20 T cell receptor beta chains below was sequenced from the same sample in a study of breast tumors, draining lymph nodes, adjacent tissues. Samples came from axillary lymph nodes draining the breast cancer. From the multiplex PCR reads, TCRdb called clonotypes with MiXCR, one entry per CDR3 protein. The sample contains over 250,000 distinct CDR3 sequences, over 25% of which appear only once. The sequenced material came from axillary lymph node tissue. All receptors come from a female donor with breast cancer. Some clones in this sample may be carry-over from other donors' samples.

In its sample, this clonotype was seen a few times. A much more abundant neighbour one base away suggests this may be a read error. CDR3 region: CASSFGQGDHPQHF. For the CDR3, the DNA is TGCGCCAGCAGCTTTGGACAGGGAGATCACCCCCAGCATTTT. The chain joins TRBV5-1 to TRBJ1-5; TRBD1 agrees at 8 bases. The length of the CDR3 is 14 residues. CDR1 and CDR2 from the germline V gene are SGHRS and YFSETQ.

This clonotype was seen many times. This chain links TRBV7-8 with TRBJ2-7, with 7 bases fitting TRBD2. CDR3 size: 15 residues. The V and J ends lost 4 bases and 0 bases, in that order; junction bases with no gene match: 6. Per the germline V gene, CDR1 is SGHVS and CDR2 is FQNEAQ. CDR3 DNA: TGTGCCAGCAGCTCAGAGGGCGGGAGCTCCTACGAGCAGTACTTC. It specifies CASSSEGGSSYEQYF.

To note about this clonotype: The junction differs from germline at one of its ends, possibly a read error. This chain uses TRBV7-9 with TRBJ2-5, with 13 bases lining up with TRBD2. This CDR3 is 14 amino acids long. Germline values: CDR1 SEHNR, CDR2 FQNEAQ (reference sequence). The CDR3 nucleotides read TGTGCCAGCAGCGGGACTAGCGGGGAAGAGTCCCAGTACTTC. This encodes CASSGTSGEESQYF.

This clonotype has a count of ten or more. The DNA for the CDR3 is TGTGCCAGCAATCCCACTTGGGCTGGGGCCAACGTCCTGACTTTC. It specifies CASNPTWAGANVLTF. The J gene is TRBJ2-6, the V gene TRBV2; no firm D call. Trimming removed 7 bases from V and 2 bases from J, with 12 bases in between. From germline, CDR1 is SNHLY and CDR2 FYNNEI. CDR3 length equals 15 residues.

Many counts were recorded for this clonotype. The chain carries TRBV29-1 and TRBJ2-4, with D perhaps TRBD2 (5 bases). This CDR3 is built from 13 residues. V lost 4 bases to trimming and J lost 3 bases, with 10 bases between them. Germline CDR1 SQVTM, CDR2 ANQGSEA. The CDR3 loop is CSVVYGGKNIQYF. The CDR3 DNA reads TGCAGCGTTGTTTATGGAGGCAAAAACATTCAGTACTTC. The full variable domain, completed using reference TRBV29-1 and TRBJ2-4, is SAVISQKPSRDICQRGTSLTIQCQVDSQVTMMFWYRQQPGQSLTLIATANQGSEATYESGFVIDKFPISRPNLTFSTLTVSNMSPEDSSIYLCSVVYGGKNIQYFGAGTRLSVL.

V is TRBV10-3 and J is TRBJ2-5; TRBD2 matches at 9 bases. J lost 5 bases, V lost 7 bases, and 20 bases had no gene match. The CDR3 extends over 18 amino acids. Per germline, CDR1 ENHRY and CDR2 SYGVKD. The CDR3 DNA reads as TGTGCCATCAAGGGGGCCACCGGGACTAGCCAAGGGTCGGAGACCCAGTACTTC. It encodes CAIKGATGTSQGSETQYF.

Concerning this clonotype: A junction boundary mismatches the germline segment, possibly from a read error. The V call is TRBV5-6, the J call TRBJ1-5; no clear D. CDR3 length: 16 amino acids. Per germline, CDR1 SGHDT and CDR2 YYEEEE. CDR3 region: CASSLGPKGNNQPQHF. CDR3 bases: TGTGCCAGCAGCTTGGGGCCGAAAGGAAACAATCAGCCCCAGCATTTC.

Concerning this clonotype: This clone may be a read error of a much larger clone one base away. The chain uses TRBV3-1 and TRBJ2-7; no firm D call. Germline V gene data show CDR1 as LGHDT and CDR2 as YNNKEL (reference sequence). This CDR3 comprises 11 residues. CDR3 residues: CASSQQVEQCF. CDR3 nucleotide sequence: TGTGCCAGCAGCCAACAGGTCGAGCAGTGCTTC.

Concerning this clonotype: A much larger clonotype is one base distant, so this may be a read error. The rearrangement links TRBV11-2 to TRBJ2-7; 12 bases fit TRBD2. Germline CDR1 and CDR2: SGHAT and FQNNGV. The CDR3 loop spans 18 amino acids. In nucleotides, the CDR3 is TGTGCCAGCAGCTCCACGCCGGAGACTAGCGGGAGATATGACGAGCAGTGCTTC. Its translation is CASSSTPETSGRYDEQCF.

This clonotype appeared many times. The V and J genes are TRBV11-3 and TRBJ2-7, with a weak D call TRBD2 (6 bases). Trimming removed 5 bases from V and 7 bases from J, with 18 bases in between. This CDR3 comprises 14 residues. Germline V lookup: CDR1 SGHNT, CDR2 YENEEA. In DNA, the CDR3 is TGTGCCAGCAGCCCGCGGAGGGGTATGTGGGAGCAGTACTTC. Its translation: CASSPRRGMWEQYF.

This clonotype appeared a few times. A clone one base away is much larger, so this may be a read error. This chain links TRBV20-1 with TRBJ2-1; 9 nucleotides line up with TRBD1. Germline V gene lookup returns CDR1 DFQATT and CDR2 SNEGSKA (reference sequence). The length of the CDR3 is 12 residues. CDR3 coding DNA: TGCAGTGGCGGGACAGGGATGAATGAGCCGTTCTTC. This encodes CSGGTGMNEPFF.

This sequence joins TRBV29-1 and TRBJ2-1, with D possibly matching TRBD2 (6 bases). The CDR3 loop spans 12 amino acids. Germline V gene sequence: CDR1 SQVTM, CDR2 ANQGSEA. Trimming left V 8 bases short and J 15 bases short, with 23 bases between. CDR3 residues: CSLGDTGTATFF. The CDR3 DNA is TGCAGCTTGGGAGACACCGGGACTGCTACGTTCTTC.

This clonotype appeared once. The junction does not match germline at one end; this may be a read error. CDR3 sequence: CSAESGGTAYQEAQYF. The CDR3 nucleotides are TGCAGTGCTGAGAGCGGCGGGACAGCTTATCAAGAGGCCCAGTACTTC. The chain joins TRBV20-1 to TRBJ2-5; TRBD1 might be the D (7 bases). CDR3 length: 16 amino acids. CDR1 and CDR2 from the germline V gene are DFQATT and SNEGSKA (reference sequence).

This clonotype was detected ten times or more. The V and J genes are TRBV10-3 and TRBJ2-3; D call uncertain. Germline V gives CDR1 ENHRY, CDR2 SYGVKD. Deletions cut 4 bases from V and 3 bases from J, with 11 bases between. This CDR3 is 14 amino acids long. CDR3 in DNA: TGTGCCATCAGTGTTGAGGCTTTGACAGATACGCAGTATTTT. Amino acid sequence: CAISVEALTDTQYF.

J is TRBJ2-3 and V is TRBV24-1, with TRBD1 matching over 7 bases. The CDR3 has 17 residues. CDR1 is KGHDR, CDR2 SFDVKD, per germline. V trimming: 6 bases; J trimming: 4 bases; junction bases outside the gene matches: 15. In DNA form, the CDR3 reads TGTGCCACCAGTACACCACCGGGACAGTCAGGTCCAGATACGCAGTATTTT. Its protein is CATSTPPGQSGPDTQYF.

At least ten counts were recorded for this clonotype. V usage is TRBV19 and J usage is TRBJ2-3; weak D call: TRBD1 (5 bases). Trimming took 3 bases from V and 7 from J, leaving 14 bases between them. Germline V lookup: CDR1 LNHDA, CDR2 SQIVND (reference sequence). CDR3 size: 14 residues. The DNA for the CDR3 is TGTGCCAGTAGTATTAAGGAGAAGGGGAATACGCAGTATTTT. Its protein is CASSIKEKGNTQYF.

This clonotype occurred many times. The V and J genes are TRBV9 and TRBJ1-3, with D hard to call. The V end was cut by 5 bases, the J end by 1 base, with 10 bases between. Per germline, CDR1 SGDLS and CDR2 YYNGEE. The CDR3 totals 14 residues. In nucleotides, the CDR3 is TGTGCCAGCAGTTCCCAGATTTCTGGAAACACCATATATTTT. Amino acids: CASSSQISGNTIYF. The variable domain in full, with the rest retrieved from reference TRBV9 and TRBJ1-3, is DSGVTQTPKHLITATGQRVTLRCSPRSGDLSVYWYQQSLDQGLQFLIQYYNGEERAKGNILERFSAQQFPDLHSELNLSSLELGDSALYFCASSSQISGNTIYFGEGSWLTVV.

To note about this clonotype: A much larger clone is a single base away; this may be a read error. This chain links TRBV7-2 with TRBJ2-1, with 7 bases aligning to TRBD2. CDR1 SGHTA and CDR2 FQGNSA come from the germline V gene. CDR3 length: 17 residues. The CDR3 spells CASSLAISGGTYNQQFF. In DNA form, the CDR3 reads TGTGCCAGCAGCTTAGCGATTTCGGGAGGAACCTACAATCAGCAGTTCTTC. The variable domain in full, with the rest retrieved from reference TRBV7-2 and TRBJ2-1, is GAGVSQSPSNKVTEKGKDVELRCDPISGHTALYWYRQSLGQGLEFLIYFQGNSAPDKSGLPSDRFSAERTGGSVSTLTIQRTQQEDSAVYLCASSLAISGGTYNQQFFGPGTRLTVL.

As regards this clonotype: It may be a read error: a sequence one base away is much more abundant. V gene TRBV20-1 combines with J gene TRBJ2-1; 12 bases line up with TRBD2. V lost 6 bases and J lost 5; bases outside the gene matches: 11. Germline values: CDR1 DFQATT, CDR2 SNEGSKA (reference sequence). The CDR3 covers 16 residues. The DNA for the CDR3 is TGCAGTGCGAGGTCGAGGACTAGCGGGACCAACAATGAGCAGTTCTTC. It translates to CSARSRTSGTNNEQFF.

The CDR3 bases are TGTGCCACCACGGACAGGGGGAAGAGTGGCTACACCTTC. It yields the protein CATTDRGKSGYTF. The chain combines TRBV2 with TRBJ1-2, with TRBD1 matching over 10 bases. This CDR3 region has 13 residues. V trimming: 10 bases; J trimming: 7 bases; junction bases outside the gene matches: 9. CDR1 SNHLY and CDR2 FYNNEI come from the germline V gene.